Shown below are 15 T cell receptor beta chains from a single sample sequenced in a study of cytomegalovirus exposure and HLA in healthy donors. Produced via immunoSEQ multiplex PCR; TCRdb's table is partial and in-frame only. The table records approximately 200,000 clones, 80% to 90% of them present only once. Sample: PBMCs. The receptors derive from a woman younger than 35 in good health and CMV-seronegative.

The table lists this clone with a count of one. This chain connects TRBV2 to TRBJ1-2; D may be TRBD1 (5 bases). CDR1 is SNHLY, CDR2 FYNNEI, per germline. The CDR3 length is 16 residues. V lost 6 bases, J lost 2 bases, and 19 bases lay in between. CDR3: CASRGPRELLNYGYTF. For the CDR3, the DNA is TGTGCCAGCAGGGGGCCTCGTGAGTTGCTAAACTATGGCTACACCTTC.

This chain uses TRBV9 with TRBJ2-7; TRBD1 matches at 7 bases. The CDR3 is 12 amino acids. The ends lost 10 bases at V and 1 base at J; junction bases unmatched: 5. Germline CDR1 reads SGDLS; CDR2 reads YYNGEE. As DNA, the CDR3 is TGTGCCTCAGGGACAGCGTCCTACGAGCAGTACTTC. Its translation: CASGTASYEQYF.

This chain connects TRBV7-2 to TRBJ2-7; weak D call: TRBD1 (10 bases). The germline CDR1 and CDR2 sequences are SGHTA and FQGNSA. V was cut by 8 bases and J by 6 bases, with 32 bases left in between. This CDR3 is built from 18 residues. In nucleotides, the CDR3 is TGTGCCAGCGGAGAACGGGACAGGGGATCGCGGGAGGGCGGCGAGCAGTACTTC. It translates to CASGERDRGSREGGEQYF. Full variable domain (rest looked up from reference TRBV7-2 and TRBJ2-7): GAGVSQSPSNKVTEKGKDVELRCDPISGHTALYWYRQSLGQGLEFLIYFQGNSAPDKSGLPSDRFSAERTGGSVSTLTIQRTQQEDSAVYLCASGERDRGSREGGEQYFGPGTRLTVT.

The genes are TRBV6-1 and TRBJ1-2, with TRBD1 matching over 9 bases. This CDR3 contains 14 residues. After removal of 6 bases from V and 3 bases from J, the junction contained 5 bases not matched to a gene. The germline gives CDR1 MNHNS, CDR2 SASEGT. In DNA, the CDR3 is TGTGCCAGCAGGAGGACAGGGGTGGACTATGGCTACACCTTC. It encodes CASRRTGVDYGYTF.

DNA of the CDR3: TGTGCCAGCAGTTTTGAGTGGTTCAATGAGCAGTTCTTC. Translated: CASSFEWFNEQFF. The chain recombines TRBV28 with TRBJ2-1, with unresolved D. This CDR3 is 13 amino acids long. V was shortened by 3 bases and J by 6 bases, with 9 bases between the two germline ends. Germline CDR1 and CDR2: MDHEN and SYDVKM.

The rearrangement joins TRBV28 to TRBJ2-1; TRBD2 agrees at 11 bases. J lost 8 bases, V lost 4 bases, and 16 bases had no gene match. The germline V gene encodes CDR1 MDHEN and CDR2 SYDVKM. This CDR3 is built from 18 residues. DNA of the CDR3: TGTGCCAGCAGTTCCTCAGTCCTTACTAGCGGGAGTACCGATGAGCAGTTCTTC. This translates into CASSSSVLTSGSTDEQFF.

V usage is TRBV7-3 and J usage is TRBJ2-5; 13 bases are shared with TRBD2. Germline V gene lookup returns CDR1 SGHTA and CDR2 FQGTGA. The CDR3 runs 15 residues. The ends lost 1 base at V and 7 bases at J; junction bases unmatched: 3. CDR3 in DNA: TGTGCCAGCAGCTTAAGCGGGACTAGCGGGACGACCCAGTACTTC. It codes for CASSLSGTSGTTQYF. The variable domain in full, completed from reference TRBV7-3 and TRBJ2-5, reads GAGVSQTPSNKVTEKGKYVELRCDPISGHTALYWYRQSLGQGPEFLIYFQGTGAADDSGLPNDRFFAVRPEGSVSTLKIQRTERGDSAVYLCASSLSGTSGTTQYFGPGTRLLVL.

CDR3: CASSLKSGRPYNEQFF. DNA of the CDR3: TGTGCCAGCAGCCTGAAGAGCGGGAGGCCCTACAATGAGCAGTTCTTC. The V call is TRBV7-6, the J call TRBJ2-1, with 9 bases that match TRBD2. This CDR3 contains 16 residues. Germline V lookup: CDR1 SGHVS, CDR2 FNYEAQ. After removal of 5 bases from V and 2 bases from J, the junction contained 7 bases not matched to a gene.

This chain joins TRBV6-6 and TRBJ2-7; tentatively, D is TRBD2 (5 bases). The ends were cut back, 6 bases at V and 2 bases at J, with 8 bases in the middle. The germline CDR1 and CDR2 sequences are MNHNY and SVGAGI (reference sequence). The CDR3 contains 12 residues. The CDR3 loop is CASSSGAYEQYF. The CDR3 DNA sequence: TGTGCCAGCAGCTCCGGGGCCTACGAGCAGTACTTC.

The chain links TRBV4-2 to TRBJ2-5; 14 nucleotides line up with TRBD2. The germline V gene encodes CDR1 LGHNA and CDR2 YNFKEQ. The CDR3 totals 18 residues. Trimming cost V 1 base and J 3 bases; bases outside gene matches: 7. As DNA, the CDR3 is TGTGCCAGCAGCCAAGGACTAGCGGGAGGGCCCTCTGAAGAGACCCAGTACTTC. It codes for CASSQGLAGGPSEETQYF.

The chain's CDR3 is CASSWGRVTGELFF. The CDR3 region has the DNA TGTGCCAGCAGCTGGGGCAGGGTCACCGGGGAGCTGTTTTTT. The chain has TRBV7-6 and TRBJ2-2; D is perhaps TRBD1 (5 bases). This CDR3 has 14 residues. Germline V gene lookup returns CDR1 SGHVS and CDR2 FNYEAQ. Trimming left V 4 bases short and J 4 bases short, with 10 bases between.

This chain uses TRBV25-1 with TRBJ2-7; D is unclear. Trimming stripped 5 bases from V and 5 bases from J, with 13 bases between. The CDR3 covers 13 residues. Germline-derived CDR1 and CDR2 are MGHDK and SYGVNS. CDR3 region: CASSWSGPDEQYF. CDR3 DNA sequence: TGTGCCAGCAGTTGGTCAGGCCCGGACGAGCAGTACTTC.

As regards this clone: The same CDR3 also results from other DNA sequences found in this sample. V is TRBV28 and J is TRBJ2-7; TRBD1 matches at 7 bases. Per germline, CDR1 MDHEN and CDR2 SYDVKM. V lost 7 bases to trimming and J lost 1 base; unmatched junction nucleotides: 7. The CDR3 length is 14 residues. The CDR3 spells CASNIYRGSYEQYF. CDR3 DNA sequence: TGTGCCAGCAACATATACAGGGGATCCTACGAGCAGTACTTC. The full variable domain, in which reference TRBV28 and TRBJ2-7 provide the parts outside the CDR3, is DVKVTQSSRYLVKRTGEKVFLECVQDMDHENMFWYRQDPGLGLRLIYFSYDVKMKEKGDIPEGYSVSREKKERFSLILESASTNQTSMYLCASNIYRGSYEQYFGPGTRLTVT.

The J gene is TRBJ1-1, the V gene TRBV25-1; D may be TRBD1 (6 bases). CDR3 length equals 13 residues. The germline V gene has CDR1 MGHDK and CDR2 SYGVNS. Trimming removed 1 base from V and 5 bases from J, with 8 bases in between. The CDR3 loop reads CASSEWGTTEAFF. CDR3 bases: TGTGCCAGCAGTGAATGGGGGACAACTGAAGCTTTCTTT.

The chain carries TRBV29-1 and TRBJ2-7; TRBD2 matches 13 bases. Germline values: CDR1 SQVTM, CDR2 ANQGSEA. This CDR3 comprises 14 residues. V dropped 1 base and J dropped 6; count of bases not matched to a gene: 3. Here the CDR3 reads CSVEGTSGSGEQYF. DNA for the CDR3: TGCAGCGTTGAAGGGACTAGCGGGAGCGGCGAGCAGTACTTC.